A selection of T cell receptor beta chains follows, all from one sample in a study of blood T cell repertoires in COVID-19. Measured with immunoSEQ multiplex PCR; TCRdb has only the in-frame clones, and not every one. Here the sample spans 110,000 to 150,000 clones, around four fifths being singletons. The sample was PBMCs or T cells enriched from blood (not recorded which). The receptors shown here come from a woman aged 40-49 years who had recovered from COVID-19. CDR3s include the opening cysteine and the closing phenylalanine or tryptophan. Fields, in order: CDR3 DNA, CDR3 protein, V gene, J gene, D gene, clone size, CDR3 length. The D gene is left open where the match is weak. Size values are once, few and many counts, or a class for expanded clones, and some rows have none.

TGCGCCAGCAGCTTGCCGGAGACCTCTGGGGCCAACGTCCTGACTTTC	CASSLPETSGANVLTF	TRBV5-1	TRBJ2-6	.	once	16
TGTGCCAGCAGTGAGCCCGGGACAGGGCTCTACGAGCAGTACTTC	CASSEPGTGLYEQYF	TRBV25-1	TRBJ2-7	TRBD1	few	15
TGTGCCAGCAGAGCGCCGGGACAGGGGAGTGAAAAACTGTTTTTT	CASRAPGQGSEKLFF	TRBV11-2	TRBJ1-4	TRBD1	.	15
TGTGCCAGCAGTGAACTATCCGACACAGGGCCGAACACTGAAGCTTTCTTT	CASSELSDTGPNTEAFF	TRBV25-1	TRBJ1-1	.	.	17
TGTGCCAGCAGCGTGTCCGGGTTCCCCTACGAGCAGTACTTC	CASSVSGFPYEQYF	TRBV9	TRBJ2-7	.	.	14
TGTGCCAGCAGCTTGAGACAGGGAGATGGCTACACCTTC	CASSLRQGDGYTF	TRBV5-6	TRBJ1-2	TRBD1	.	13
TGTGCCAGCAACCGGGGGGCCACGGGCGAGCAGTACTTC	CASNRGATGEQYF	TRBV27	TRBJ2-7	.	.	13
TGCGCCAGCAGCCAAGATACTAGCGGTAGCCAAGAGACCCAGTACTTC	CASSQDTSGSQETQYF	TRBV4-1	TRBJ2-5	TRBD2	.	16
TGTGCCAGCAGTTACTCGCCGGACACCGGGGAGCTGTTTTTT	CASSYSPDTGELFF	TRBV6-5	TRBJ2-2	.	.	14
TGTGCCAGCAGTTTATCGCGGGAAGTTGGGAGAGGCACCGGGGAGCTGTTTTTT	CASSLSREVGRGTGELFF	TRBV27	TRBJ2-2	.	.	18
TGTGCCAGCAGTGAAGCGGGCAGTTTCTCTGGAAACACCATATATTTT	CASSEAGSFSGNTIYF	TRBV2	TRBJ1-3	.	.	16
TGCGCCAGCAGCCCCCGGTGGGGCTCCGGCAATCAAGAGACCCAGTACTTC	CASSPRWGSGNQETQYF	TRBV5-1	TRBJ2-5	.	.	17
TGCGCCAGCAACCCTAGACAGGGTATGGCTGAGCAGTTCTTC	CASNPRQGMAEQFF	TRBV5-1	TRBJ2-1	TRBD1	few	14
TGCGCCAGCAGCTTGGGGGCAGGGGATTGGAACTATGGCTACACCTTC	CASSLGAGDWNYGYTF	TRBV5-1	TRBJ1-2	.	.	16
TGCAGCGTCGGGACAGCGGGCGGAACTAATGAAAAACTGTTTTTT	CSVGTAGGTNEKLFF	TRBV29-1	TRBJ1-4	TRBD1	.	15
TGTGCCAGCAGTGAGAGACAGGGACGGACCGGGGAGCTGTTTTTT	CASSERQGRTGELFF	TRBV2	TRBJ2-2	TRBD1	.	15
TGTGCCAGCAGTTTAGTTCAGGGGCAAAATGAGCAGTTCTTC	CASSLVQGQNEQFF	TRBV28	TRBJ2-1	.	.	14
TGTGCCAGTAGTATTCCCGGGTGGACTAATGAAAAACTGTTTTTT	CASSIPGWTNEKLFF	TRBV19	TRBJ1-4	.	.	15
TGCGCCAGCAGCCCCCAGATGAGACAGTACACAGATACGCAGTATTTT	CASSPQMRQYTDTQYF	TRBV23-1	TRBJ2-3	.	.	16
TGTGCCAGCCGATCCCAGGGGGGTGAAGCTTTCTTT	CASRSQGGEAFF	TRBV7-8	TRBJ1-1	TRBD1	few	12
TGTGCCAGCAGCTTAGCGGTGGGGGGGCGAACGGAGACCCAGTACTTC	CASSLAVGGRTETQYF	TRBV7-2	TRBJ2-5	.	.	16
TGTGCCAGCAGCCTCGGGACATCAGATCAGCCCCAGCATTTT	CASSLGTSDQPQHF	TRBV3-1/TRBV3-2	TRBJ1-5	.	.	14
TGTGCCAGCAGTACGGGACAGGGGGCGTACAATGAGCAGTTCTTC	CASSTGQGAYNEQFF	TRBV7-9	TRBJ2-1	TRBD1	.	15
TGTGCCAGCAGCCCCCCAGCGGGAGGATTCTACGAGCAGTACTTC	CASSPPAGGFYEQYF	TRBV3-1/TRBV3-2	TRBJ2-7	TRBD2	few	15
TGCGCCAGCAGCGAGGACAGGGGGGGTTATCGCTACACCTTC	CASSEDRGGYRYTF	TRBV5-1	TRBJ1-2	TRBD1	.	14
TGTGCCAGCAGTTTAGGGGGCGTAGAGACCCAGTACTTC	CASSLGGVETQYF	TRBV12-3/TRBV12-4	TRBJ2-5	.	.	13
TGTGCCACCAGTGATTTGTCGAGCGGGAATACGCAGTATTTT	CATSDLSSGNTQYF	TRBV24-1	TRBJ2-3	TRBD2	.	14
TGTGCCAGCAGCGTAGTGGGGACAGGGTACAATGAGCAGTTCTTC	CASSVVGTGYNEQFF	TRBV9	TRBJ2-1	TRBD1	.	15
TGTGCCTGGAGCCACGGGGCAGGGGGCTATAACAATCAGCCCCAGCATTTT	CAWSHGAGGYNNQPQHF	TRBV30	TRBJ1-5	TRBD1	.	17
TGTGCCAGCAGCTTGGAGAGCGGGGGGCCAAACATTCAGTACTTC	CASSLESGGPNIQYF	TRBV5-4	TRBJ2-4	TRBD2	.	15
TGTGCCAGCAGCCAACCCGGGACAGGTCCCTGGTGGCTGTTTTTT	CASSQPGTGPWWLFF	TRBV28	TRBJ1-4	TRBD1	few	15